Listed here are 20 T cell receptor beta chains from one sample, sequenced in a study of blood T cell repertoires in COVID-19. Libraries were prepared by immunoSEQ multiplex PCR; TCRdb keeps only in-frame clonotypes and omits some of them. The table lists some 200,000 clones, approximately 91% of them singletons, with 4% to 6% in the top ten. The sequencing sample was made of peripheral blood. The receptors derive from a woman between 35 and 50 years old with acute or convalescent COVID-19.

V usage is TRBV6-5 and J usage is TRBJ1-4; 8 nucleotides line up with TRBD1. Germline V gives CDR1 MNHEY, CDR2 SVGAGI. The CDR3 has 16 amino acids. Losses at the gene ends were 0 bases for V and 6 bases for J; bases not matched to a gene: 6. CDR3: CASSYSWTGRDEKLFF. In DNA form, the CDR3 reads TGTGCCAGCAGTTACTCCTGGACAGGGCGGGATGAAAAACTGTTTTTT.

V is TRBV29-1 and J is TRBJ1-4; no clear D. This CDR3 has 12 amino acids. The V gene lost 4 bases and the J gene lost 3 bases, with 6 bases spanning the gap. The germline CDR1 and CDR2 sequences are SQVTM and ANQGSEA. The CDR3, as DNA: TGCAGCGTTGTTAGCCCTAATGAAAAACTGTTTTTT. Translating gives CSVVSPNEKLFF.

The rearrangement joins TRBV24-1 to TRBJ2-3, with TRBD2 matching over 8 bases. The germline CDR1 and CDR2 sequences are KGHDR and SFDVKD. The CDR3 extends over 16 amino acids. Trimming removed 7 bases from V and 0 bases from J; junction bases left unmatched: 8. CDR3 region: CATSPGGPTSTDTQYF. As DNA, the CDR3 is TGTGCCACCAGCCCGGGGGGGCCTACTAGCACAGATACGCAGTATTTT.

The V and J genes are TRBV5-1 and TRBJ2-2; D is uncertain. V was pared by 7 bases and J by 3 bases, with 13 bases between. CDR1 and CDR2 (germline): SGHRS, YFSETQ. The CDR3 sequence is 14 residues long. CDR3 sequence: CASRRLLDTGELFF. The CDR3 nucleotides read TGCGCCAGCCGCAGGTTGCTCGACACCGGGGAGCTGTTTTTT.

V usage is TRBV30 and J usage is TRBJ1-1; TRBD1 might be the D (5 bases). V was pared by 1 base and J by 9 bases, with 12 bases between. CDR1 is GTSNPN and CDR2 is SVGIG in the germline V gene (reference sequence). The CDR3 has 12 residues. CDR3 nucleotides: TGTGCCTGGAGTGGTGTTGCAGGGAAAGCTTTCTTT. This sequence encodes CAWSGVAGKAFF.

The CDR3 here is CASSPISGTGAAGNTIYF. The CDR3 DNA reads as TGTGCCAGCTCACCAATCTCCGGGACAGGGGCGGCAGGAAACACCATATATTTT. This chain links TRBV18 with TRBJ1-3; 10 nucleotides align to TRBD1. Germline lookup yields CDR1 KGHSH and CDR2 LQKENI. J gave up 4 bases and V 2 bases, and 11 bases lay outside the gene matches. The CDR3 consists of 18 residues.

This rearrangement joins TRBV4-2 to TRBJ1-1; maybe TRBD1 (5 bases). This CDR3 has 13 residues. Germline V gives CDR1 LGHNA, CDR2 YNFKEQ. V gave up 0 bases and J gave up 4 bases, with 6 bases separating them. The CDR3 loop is CASSQERGTEAFF. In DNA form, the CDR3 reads TGTGCCAGCAGCCAAGAAAGGGGCACTGAAGCTTTCTTT.

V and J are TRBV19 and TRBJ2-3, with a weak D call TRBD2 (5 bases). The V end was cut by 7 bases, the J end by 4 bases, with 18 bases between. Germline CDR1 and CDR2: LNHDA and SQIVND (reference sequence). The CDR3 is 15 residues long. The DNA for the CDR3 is TGTGCCAGTACCCCGGGGTGGGTCCATCCAGATACGCAGTATTTT. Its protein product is CASTPGWVHPDTQYF. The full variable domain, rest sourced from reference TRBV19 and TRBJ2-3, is DGGITQSPKYLFRKEGQNVTLSCEQNLNHDAMYWYRQDPGQGLRLIYYSQIVNDFQKGDIAEGYSVSREKKESFPLTVTSAQKNPTAFYLCASTPGWVHPDTQYFGPGTRLTVL.

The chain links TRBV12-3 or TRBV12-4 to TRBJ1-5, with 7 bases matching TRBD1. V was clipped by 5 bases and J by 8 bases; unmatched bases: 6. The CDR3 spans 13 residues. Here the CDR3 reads CASSAYRGKPQHF. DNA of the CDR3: TGTGCCAGCAGTGCATACAGGGGAAAGCCCCAGCATTTT.

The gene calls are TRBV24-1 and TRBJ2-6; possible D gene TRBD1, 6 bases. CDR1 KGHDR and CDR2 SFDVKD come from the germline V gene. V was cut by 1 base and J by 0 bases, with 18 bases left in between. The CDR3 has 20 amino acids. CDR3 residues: CATSDFRVFWGLSGANVLTF. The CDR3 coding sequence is TGTGCCACCAGTGATTTCCGTGTCTTCTGGGGGCTCTCTGGGGCCAACGTCCTGACTTTC.

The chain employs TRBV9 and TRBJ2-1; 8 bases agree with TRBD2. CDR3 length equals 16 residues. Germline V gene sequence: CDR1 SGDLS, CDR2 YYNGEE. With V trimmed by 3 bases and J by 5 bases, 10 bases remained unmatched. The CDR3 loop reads CASSATLAVLNNEQFF. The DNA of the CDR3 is TGTGCCAGCAGCGCCACACTAGCGGTCCTAAACAATGAGCAGTTCTTC.

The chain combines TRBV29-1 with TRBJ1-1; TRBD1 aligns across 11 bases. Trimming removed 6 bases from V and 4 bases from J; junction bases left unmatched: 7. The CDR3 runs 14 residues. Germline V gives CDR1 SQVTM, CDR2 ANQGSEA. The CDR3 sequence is CSVDHGTGGTEAFF. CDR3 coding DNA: TGCAGCGTGGATCACGGGACAGGGGGCACTGAAGCTTTCTTT.

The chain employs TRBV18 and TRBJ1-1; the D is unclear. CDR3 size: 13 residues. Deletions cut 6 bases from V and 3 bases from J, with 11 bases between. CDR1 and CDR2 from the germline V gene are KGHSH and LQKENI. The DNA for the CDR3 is TGTGCCAGCTCCCGTGGGGAGGACACTGAAGCTTTCTTT. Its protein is CASSRGEDTEAFF.

CDR3 loop: CASSIQSGGNIQYF. The CDR3 region has the DNA TGTGCCAGTAGTATTCAGTCCGGGGGAAACATTCAGTACTTC. V is TRBV19 and J is TRBJ2-4; maybe TRBD2 (6 bases). This CDR3 comprises 14 residues. The V end was cut by 3 bases, the J end by 6 bases, with 12 bases between. Germline CDR1 is LNHDA and CDR2 is SQIVND (reference sequence).

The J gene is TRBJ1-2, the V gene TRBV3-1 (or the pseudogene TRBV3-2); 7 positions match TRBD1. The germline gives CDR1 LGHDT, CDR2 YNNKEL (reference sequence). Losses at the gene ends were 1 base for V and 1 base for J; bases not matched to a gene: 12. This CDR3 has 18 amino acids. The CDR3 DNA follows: TGTGCCAGCAGCCAAGTGGGCACAGGGGAAGGGCTTAACTATGGCTACACCTTC. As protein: CASSQVGTGEGLNYGYTF.

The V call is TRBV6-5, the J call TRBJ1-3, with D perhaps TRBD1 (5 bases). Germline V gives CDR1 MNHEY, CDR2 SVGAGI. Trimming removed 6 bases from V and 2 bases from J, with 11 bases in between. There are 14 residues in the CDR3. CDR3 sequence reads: CASSEPGAGNTIYF. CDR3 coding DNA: TGTGCCAGCAGCGAGCCGGGGGCTGGAAACACCATATATTTT.

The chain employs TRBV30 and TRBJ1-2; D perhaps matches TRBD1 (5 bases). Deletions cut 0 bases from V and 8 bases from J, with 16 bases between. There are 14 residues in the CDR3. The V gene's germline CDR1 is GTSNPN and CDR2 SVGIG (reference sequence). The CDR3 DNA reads TGTGCCTGGAGTGTGGGCGGGGGGGTCTACGGCTACACCTTC. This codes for CAWSVGGGVYGYTF.

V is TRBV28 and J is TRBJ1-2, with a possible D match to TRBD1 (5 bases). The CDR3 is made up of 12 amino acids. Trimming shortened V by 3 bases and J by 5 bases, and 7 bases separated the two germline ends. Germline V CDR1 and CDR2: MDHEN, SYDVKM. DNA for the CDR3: TGTGCCAGCAGTTTGACAGTTTATGGCTACACCTTC. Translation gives CASSLTVYGYTF.

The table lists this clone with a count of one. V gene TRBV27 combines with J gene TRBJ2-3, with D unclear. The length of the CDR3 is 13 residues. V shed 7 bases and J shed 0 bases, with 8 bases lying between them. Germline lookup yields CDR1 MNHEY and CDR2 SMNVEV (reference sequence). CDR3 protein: CASKSTSTDTQYF. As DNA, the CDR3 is TGTGCCAGCAAATCCACTAGCACAGATACGCAGTATTTT.

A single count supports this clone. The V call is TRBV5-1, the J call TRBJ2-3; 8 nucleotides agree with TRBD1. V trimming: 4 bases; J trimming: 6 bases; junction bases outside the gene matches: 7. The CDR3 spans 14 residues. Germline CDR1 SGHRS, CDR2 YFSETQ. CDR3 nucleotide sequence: TGCGCCAGCAGCCCCGGGACAGGAGTCGATACGCAGTATTTT. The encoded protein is CASSPGTGVDTQYF.